A selection of T cell receptor beta chains follows, all from one sample in a study of T cell responses to AZD1222 COVID-19 vaccine. The protocol was immunoSEQ multiplex PCR, while the TCRdb copy is restricted to in-frame clones and leaves out a portion. The sample carries about 120,000 clones, approximately 90% recorded once. The material was peripheral blood, obtained 28 days after the second AZD1222 dose. The receptors come from an adult who received the AZD1222 COVID-19 vaccine. Both conserved end residues are trimmed from each CDR3. Only some rows state a clone size, as once, few, many or a class for expanded clones.

cdr3_aa v_call clone_size
ASSGHRDGYT TRBV2 -
ASSAGQMETQY TRBV10-1 -
ASSHGMGFEAF TRBV7-2 -
ASSFKGVTYEQY TRBV7-2 -
ASSQGVRHPSNYGYT TRBV4-1 -
ASSLGSSYNEQF TRBV11-3 -
ASSQGGGFEAF TRBV4-1 many
AVRKMTDTQY TRBV27 -
ASNVPRVVDGYT TRBV2 once
SAGWGVNEQF TRBV29-1 few
ASSLNRRNQPQH TRBV27 -
SGTGVTSGAVLDEQF TRBV29-1 -
ASSRQEQPQH TRBV2 few
ASSLRRPLGANVLT TRBV27 -
ASRLQGAGGNTIY TRBV19 -
ASSQDSDSYDMNTEAF TRBV4-1 -
ASSEGTGYGNTIY TRBV6-1 -
ASSEAGSGANVLT TRBV6-1 -
ASSLVSQGGGSQY TRBV5-1 -
ASSLERNEQF TRBV5-1 -
ASSLEPTDTQY TRBV5-5 -
ASSRQGTEYEQY TRBV7-9 once
ASSLEGGRAGEKLF TRBV5-1 -
ASSQRGGADQPQH TRBV3-1/TRBV3-2 few
ASSRGAEYNSPLH TRBV18 -
ASSPGTIFGYT TRBV18 -
ASRGASQYGYT TRBV28 -
ASSLDGGHGYT TRBV12-3/TRBV12-4 -
ASSLNTGNTGELF TRBV5-1 -
ASSLSRLHNEQF TRBV27 -
ASRPGQGARQPQH TRBV6-5 -
ASSLVGGTDTQY TRBV7-3 -
ASSLGPRTGTRTDTQY TRBV5-5 -
ASSLVGTRPTLEQY TRBV7-2 -
ASSELSTGGFLGYT TRBV6-1 -
ASSSTRGNNSPLH TRBV18 -
ASSLAQTPYEQY TRBV7-9 few
ATSDGNQLF TRBV24-1 -
ASGGGVGNTEAF TRBV5-1 -
ASSQEGGQPQH TRBV3-1/TRBV3-2 -
ASSLLASTDTQY TRBV19 -
ASSLALAVNNEQF TRBV5-1 -
ASSFSGYEQY TRBV5-1 -
ASSDGSNQPQH TRBV6-4 once
ASSTGQGNEAF TRBV4-2 -